This T cell receptor beta chain is from a study of T cell responses to AZD1222 COVID-19 vaccine. Points on this clone: Its antigen is unknown.

General study results and limits: Females outnumbered males among donors, who were mostly white British; clonal diversity was possibly underestimated. Repertoires in all cases were sampled only once the peak T cell response had passed. Vaccination with two AZD1222 doses was followed by a rise in Spike-specific TCR breadth and depth.

Germline V gene lookup returns CDR1 MNHEY and CDR2 SMNVEV (reference sequence). The V and J ends lost 5 bases and 2 bases respectively, with 16 bases between them. This CDR3 region has 15 residues. Clones were sequenced by immunoSEQ multiplex PCR, and TCRdb holds only the in-frame ones, with some missing. The sample holds approximately 79,000 clones, approximately 91% seen once. The sample was peripheral blood, taken on day 0 of AZD1222 vaccination. The clonotype comes from an adult in good health. The V and J genes are TRBV27 and TRBJ2-7; D possibly corresponds to TRBD2 (6 bases). The CDR3 protein is CASSPYPSGAYEQYF. In DNA, the CDR3 is TGTGCCAGCAGTCCTTATCCCTCGGGGGCCTACGAGCAGTACTTC.